This T cell receptor (beta chain) came from a study of shared clonotypes between healthy human individuals. The study, taken as a whole, reports: Even with large depth, rarefaction showed that sorted-subset sequencing was incomplete.

Repertoires were generated with immunoSEQ multiplex PCR, while TCRdb's copy carries only in-frame clones and drops some. The table includes about a million clones, 70% to 80% detected once. Germline lookup yields CDR1 KGHSH and CDR2 LQKENI. CDR3 length: 15 amino acids. V gave up 5 bases and J gave up 0 bases, with 10 bases separating them. Negatively enriched CD4+ T cells were divided by CD45RA into naive and memory. A word on this clone: As yet, its antigen is unknown.

This sequence originates from a man younger than 35 in good health. Some clones in this sample may be carry-over from other donors' samples. The gene calls are TRBV18 and TRBJ1-4, with D maybe TRBD1 (5 bases). Sequencing input: memory CD4+ T cells from PBMCs. The subset was: CD45RA-negative fraction. CDR3 amino acids: CASSSQGPTNEKLFF. Written as DNA, the CDR3 is TGTGCCAGCTCATCCCAGGGTCCAACTAATGAAAAACTGTTTTTT.